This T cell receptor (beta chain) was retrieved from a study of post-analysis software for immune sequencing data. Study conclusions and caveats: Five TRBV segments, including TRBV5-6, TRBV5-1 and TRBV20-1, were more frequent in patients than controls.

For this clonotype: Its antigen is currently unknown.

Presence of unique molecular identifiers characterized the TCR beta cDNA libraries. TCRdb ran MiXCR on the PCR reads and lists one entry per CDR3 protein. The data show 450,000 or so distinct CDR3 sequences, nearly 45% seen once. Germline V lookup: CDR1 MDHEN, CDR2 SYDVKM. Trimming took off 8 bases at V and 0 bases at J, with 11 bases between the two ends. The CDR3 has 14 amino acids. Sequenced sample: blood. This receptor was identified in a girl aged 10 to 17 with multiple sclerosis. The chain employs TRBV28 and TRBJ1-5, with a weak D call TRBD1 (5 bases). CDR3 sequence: CASLGRVSNQPQHF. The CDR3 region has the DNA TGTGCCAGCTTGGGACGGGTTAGCAATCAGCCCCAGCATTTT.